The rows below give T cell receptor beta chains drawn from one sample of a study of shared clonotypes between healthy human individuals. The data were produced by immunoSEQ multiplex PCR, yet TCRdb's version contains in-frame clones alone and is incomplete. In the table there are millions of clones, roughly 94% of which are singletons. Sequencing was carried out using naive CD4+ T cells sorted from blood. The source of these receptors is a man younger than 35 in good health. Both conserved end residues are trimmed from each CDR3.

v_call | cdr3_aa
TRBV5-1 | ASSLIGSYEQY
TRBV6-4 | ASSEQGPNTGELF
TRBV2 | ASRGDRDTDTQY
TRBV5-1 | ASSSGTPRTDTQY
TRBV11-1 | ASSRGWVKQY
TRBV5-1 | ASSLIGQGTTEAF
TRBV2 | ASSADKGTGNEKLF
TRBV9 | ASSVGWVVGSTEAF
TRBV28 | ASRKGTRGNYGYT
TRBV6-5 | ASSYSGRWTEAF
TRBV10-1 | ASSESGAGGAQY
TRBV10-3 | AISQGGVGETQY
TRBV11-2 | ASSLLRGGTDTQY
TRBV30 | ACRGQGIEEQY
TRBV14 | ASSLGPGQGDSPLH
TRBV6-6 | ASWGQNTEAF
TRBV5-1 | ASSLEGVADTQY
TRBV30 | AWTQGDRGGMNTEAF
TRBV7-2 | ASSSGQKGYEQY
TRBV6-5 | ASSYSGTNTDTQY
TRBV4-3 | ASSQGPDPFSGANVLT
TRBV6-1 | ASSVPLGAVGQPQH
TRBV7-9 | ASSPVGGWHGYT
TRBV30 | AWSVNRVSGGYT
TRBV10-3 | AISAGTGGTETQY
TRBV6-6 | ASRFPGQENQPQH
TRBV30 | AWSQPNMREAF
TRBV5-4 | ASSLGTSGGRYQETQY
TRBV7-2 | ASSLGLAGGLWNEQF
TRBV5-4 | ASRETSGHSYNEQF
TRBV18 | ASSTGLAGNEQY
TRBV20-1 | SAIGVDTQY
TRBV10-1 | ASSGDPPTDTQY
TRBV6-1 | ASSEMVRVVSGVEGSSTDTQY
TRBV6-5 | ASSYTRTGNTEAF
TRBV5-4 | ASSLGGGGRTYNEQF
TRBV7-2 | ASSLDRGQYEQY
TRBV6-5 | ASRGWADRNSPLH
TRBV6-1 | ASREVGGAGTEAF
TRBV7-8 | ASSLAAGTSGRGVEQY
TRBV18 | ASSPSSSSGELF
TRBV10-3 | AITRDSLAYEQY
TRBV6-1 | ASSGTSGEQY
TRBV30 | AWSTHPGTAYGYT
TRBV7-3 | ASSLEQGHNEQF
TRBV10-3 | AISEGEGSNQPQH
TRBV19 | ASRTSGSVSGANVLT
TRBV18 | ASSPGLPSSYNSPLH
TRBV18 | ASSRTDQETQY
TRBV30 | AWSLRDADNSPLH
TRBV6-5 | ASSSTRAGGQETQY
TRBV18 | ASSPGTGARGSNEQF
TRBV11-2 | ASSPTLTGRRSPLH
TRBV19 | ASSMGREKTEAF
TRBV5-1 | ASSLDFPGEVEQF